This T cell receptor beta chain was identified during a study of blood T cell repertoires in COVID-19. Libraries were prepared by immunoSEQ multiplex PCR; TCRdb keeps only in-frame clonotypes and omits some of them. This sample has 200,000 to 250,000 clones, with roughly 90% found just once. Germline trimming cut 5 bases from V and 1 base from J; bases unmatched to any gene: 7. This CDR3 is 16 amino acids long. Germline CDR1 LNHDA, CDR2 SQIVND (reference sequence). Sequencing was done on a sample of peripheral blood. The sequence derives from a woman between 35 and 50 years old with acute or convalescent COVID-19. The chain combines TRBV19 with TRBJ2-3; TRBD1 aligns across 9 bases. CDR3 coding DNA: TGTGCCAGTAGTGTACAGGGGGCAATTGGCACAGATACGCAGTATTTT. It translates to CASSVQGAIGTDTQYF.